The clone carrying this T cell receptor beta chain came up many times. The antigen is not known. This record comes from a study of T-cell reconstitution after alpha-beta-depleted transplantation in children. Findings of the study overall: Diversity and T-cell counts at one year after transplant derived mostly from new T cells. Roughly two months post-transplant, alpha-beta T cells reportedly originated from several hundred graft clones that had expanded.

The CDR3 loop spans 13 amino acids. V was trimmed by 5 bases and J by 0 bases, leaving 5 bases between them. TCRbeta library preparation incorporated unique molecular identifiers. Using its own MiXCR run on the PCR reads, TCRdb lists one record per CDR3 protein. The table shows fewer than 550,000 distinct CDR3 sequences, with over 10% occurring only once. This clonotype originated in a female patient between 2 and 10 years old who had a stem cell transplant for aplastic anemia, so the T cells may come from the graft donor. The input for sequencing was PBMCs, mostly from graft donor cells, taken 180 days after TCRalphabeta/CD19-depleted stem cell transplant. The chain is built from TRBV12-3 or TRBV12-4 and TRBJ1-3, with D unresolved. The CDR3 reads CASSRSSGNTIYF. The CDR3 DNA follows: TGTGCCAGCAGTAGAAGCTCTGGAAACACCATATATTTT.